This entry lists 30 T cell receptor beta chains sequenced from one sample in a study of T cells in Graves' hyperthyroidism and ophthalmopathy. Amplification of TCR beta CDR3 regions used RNA as the template. When the TCR CDR3 underwent first-round RT-PCR, the HTBI primer set was used. TCRdb re-called the multiplex PCR reads with MiXCR, one entry per CDR3 protein. The sample lists approximately 600,000 distinct CDR3 sequences, roughly 20% occurring once. The sequenced sample was blood. Receptors were obtained from a man aged 25 to 40 with Graves' ophthalmopathy.

The chain is built from TRBV9 and TRBJ2-7, with 7 bases aligning to TRBD2. The CDR3 loop spans 15 amino acids. The V segment lost 2 bases and the J segment 2 bases; nucleotides outside the gene matches: 7. The germline gives CDR1 SGDLS, CDR2 YYNGEE. This CDR3 reads CASSVGASGAYEQYF. In DNA, the CDR3 is TGTGCCAGCAGCGTCGGGGCTAGCGGCGCCTACGAGCAGTACTTC. Full variable domain (outside the CDR3, taken from reference TRBV9 and TRBJ2-7): DSGVTQTPKHLITATGQRVTLRCSPRSGDLSVYWYQQSLDQGLQFLIQYYNGEERAKGNILERFSAQQFPDLHSELNLSSLELGDSALYFCASSVGASGAYEQYFGPGTRLTVT.

The genes are TRBV7-9 and TRBJ2-2, with 16 bases that match TRBD2. The CDR3 is 18 residues long. CDR1 is SEHNR, CDR2 FQNEAQ, per germline (reference sequence). J gave up 4 bases and V 5 bases, and 7 bases lay outside the gene matches. The CDR3 loop is CASSQGLAGGPSTGELFF. In nucleotides, the CDR3 is TGTGCCAGCAGCCAGGGACTAGCGGGAGGGCCGAGCACCGGGGAGCTGTTTTTT.

This clonotype was seen more than once but under ten times. The CDR3 here is CASSEVPGKGTDTQYF. CDR3 DNA: TGTGCCAGCAGTGAAGTCCCAGGGAAGGGGACAGATACGCAGTATTTT. The chain has TRBV6-1 and TRBJ2-3, with a possible D match to TRBD1 (5 bases). Trimming pared 1 base from V and 3 bases from J, leaving 14 bases between. The CDR3 has 16 residues. Germline CDR1 MNHNS, CDR2 SASEGT.

The chain carries TRBV11-2 and TRBJ2-7, with a weak D call TRBD2 (6 bases). The CDR3 extends over 15 amino acids. Trimming stripped 2 bases from V and 3 bases from J, with 14 bases between. The V gene's germline CDR1 is SGHAT and CDR2 FQNNGV. The CDR3, as DNA: TGTGCCAGCAGCTTATTTTATAGCGGTAACTACGAGCAGTACTTC. Translated, it gives CASSLFYSGNYEQYF.

This clonotype was detected a few times. The rearrangement joins TRBV2 to TRBJ1-2; TRBD1 matches at 7 bases. The CDR3 has 15 amino acids. CDR1 SNHLY and CDR2 FYNNEI come from the germline V gene. V shed 4 bases and J 6 bases; nucleotides not matched to a gene: 11. The CDR3 region is CASSAEGGLRNGYTF. The CDR3 coding sequence is TGTGCCAGCAGTGCCGAAGGGGGCTTAAGGAATGGCTACACCTTC.

The table lists this clonotype with many counts. This chain uses TRBV27 with TRBJ2-1, with TRBD2 identical over 9 bases. CDR1 MNHEY and CDR2 SMNVEV come from the germline V gene (reference sequence). The V segment lost 6 bases and the J segment 2 bases; nucleotides outside the gene matches: 5. The CDR3 is 15 amino acids. CDR3 nucleotide sequence: TGTGCCAGCAGCTCGCTAGCGGGAACCTACAATGAGCAGTTCTTC. This sequence encodes CASSSLAGTYNEQFF.

In this sample, this clonotype turned up many times. The V call is TRBV3-1, the J call TRBJ2-3; 15 bases align to TRBD2. Germline V gene data show CDR1 as LGHDT and CDR2 as YNNKEL (reference sequence). With 4 bases clipped from V and 3 bases from J, the junction kept 8 bases outside the gene matches. The CDR3 is made up of 18 amino acids. CDR3 protein: CASSPTGTSGRMTDTQYF. In nucleotides, the CDR3 is TGTGCCAGCAGCCCGACTGGGACTAGCGGGAGGATGACAGATACGCAGTATTTT.

Only a few counts were recorded for this clonotype. The chain uses TRBV11-3 and TRBJ2-1, with D perhaps TRBD2 (6 bases). The germline V gene has CDR1 SGHNT and CDR2 YENEEA. This CDR3 contains 16 residues. Trimming cost V 1 base and J 4 bases, with 14 bases left between them. The CDR3 bases are TGTGCCAGCAGCTTAGGTGGGGGAGGCGAGTACAATGAGCAGTTCTTC. It encodes CASSLGGGGEYNEQFF.

This clonotype was seen more than once but under ten times. The V gene is TRBV7-9, the J gene TRBJ2-1; D gene uncertain. Looked up from germline, CDR1 is SEHNR and CDR2 is FQNEAQ (reference sequence). The V and J ends lost 5 bases and 8 bases respectively, with 13 bases between them. The CDR3 extends over 13 amino acids. The CDR3: CASSPPLGYEQFF. CDR3 coding DNA: TGTGCCAGCAGCCCCCCCCTGGGCTATGAGCAGTTCTTC.

The chain recombines TRBV7-9 with TRBJ2-3; 14 bases align to TRBD2. J gave up 2 bases and V 2 bases, and 12 bases lay outside the gene matches. This CDR3 is 20 amino acids long. Germline CDR1 and CDR2: SEHNR and FQNEAQ (reference sequence). The chain's CDR3 is CASSLLGLAGEDFFTDTQYF. As DNA, the CDR3 is TGTGCCAGCAGCTTATTGGGACTAGCGGGAGAGGATTTTTTCACAGATACGCAGTATTTT.

On this clonotype: This clone may be a read error of a much larger clone one base away. The chain joins TRBV7-8 to TRBJ1-4, with D unclear. The CDR3 covers 14 residues. The germline gives CDR1 SGHVS, CDR2 FQNEAQ. The germline V and J ends were trimmed by 5 bases and 8 bases, with 15 bases remaining between them. The CDR3 spells CASSPREGNEKLFF. The CDR3 DNA sequence: TGTGCCAGCAGCCCAAGGGAGGGTAACGAAAAACTGTTTTTT.

The chain couples TRBV20-1 to TRBJ1-4; 8 nucleotides agree with TRBD1. V was pared by 6 bases and J by 6 bases, with 6 bases of the junction left unmatched. The germline CDR1 and CDR2 sequences are DFQATT and SNEGSKA (reference sequence). The CDR3 length is 13 residues. The CDR3 region is CSASGTGDEKLFF. For the CDR3, the DNA is TGCAGTGCCTCCGGGACAGGTGATGAAAAACTGTTTTTT.

This clonotype has a count of ten or more. This rearrangement joins TRBV7-9 to TRBJ2-5; 8 bases agree with TRBD1. The trim removed 5 bases at V and 4 bases at J, leaving 6 bases unmatched. There are 14 residues in the CDR3. From germline, CDR1 is SEHNR and CDR2 FQNEAQ (reference sequence). The CDR3 coding sequence is TGTGCCAGCAGCCCTGACAGGGGAGTAGAGACCCAGTACTTC. Protein sequence: CASSPDRGVETQYF.

This clonotype was seen a handful of times. The chain has TRBV9 and TRBJ2-5; 12 bases align to TRBD1. Germline loops: CDR1 SGDLS, CDR2 YYNGEE. The V and J ends lost 2 bases and 4 bases, in that order; junction bases with no gene match: 3. This CDR3 comprises 15 residues. The DNA of the CDR3 is TGTGCCAGCAGCGTGGGACAGGGGGCATCAGAGACCCAGTACTTC. Amino acids: CASSVGQGASETQYF. Supplemented by reference TRBV9 and TRBJ2-5, the full variable domain reads DSGVTQTPKHLITATGQRVTLRCSPRSGDLSVYWYQQSLDQGLQFLIQYYNGEERAKGNILERFSAQQFPDLHSELNLSSLELGDSALYFCASSVGQGASETQYFGPGTRLLVL.

Only a few counts were recorded for this clonotype. The chain links TRBV27 to TRBJ2-7; no definite D call. Germline-derived CDR1 and CDR2 are MNHEY and SMNVEV (reference sequence). The CDR3 extends over 13 amino acids. V gave up 4 bases and J gave up 3 bases, with 10 bases separating them. CDR3 loop: CASSYQVSYEQYF. The CDR3, as DNA: TGTGCCAGCAGTTATCAGGTTAGCTACGAGCAGTACTTC.

This chain uses TRBV29-1 with TRBJ2-2; D is undetermined. Germline CDR1 reads SQVTM; CDR2 reads ANQGSEA. The ends were cut back, 6 bases at V and 0 bases at J, with 23 bases in the middle. This CDR3 is built from 18 residues. DNA for the CDR3: TGCAGCGTCCCCTTACGGCCCCTCTCGATTTCGAACACCGGGGAGCTGTTTTTT. Translating it yields CSVPLRPLSISNTGELFF.

This clonotype was seen only a few times. This chain connects TRBV3-1 to TRBJ2-2, with TRBD1 matching over 10 bases. This CDR3 region has 16 residues. Germline assignment: CDR1 LGHDT and CDR2 YNNKEL (reference sequence). The V segment lost 6 bases and the J segment 7 bases; nucleotides outside the gene matches: 11. CDR3 in amino acids: CASRRRDRGLGGELFF. The CDR3 DNA is TGTGCCAGCAGGCGCCGGGACAGGGGCTTAGGCGGGGAGCTGTTTTTT.

This clonotype was recorded at least ten times. V and J are TRBV12-3 or TRBV12-4 and TRBJ1-1, with D possibly being TRBD1 (6 bases). V shed 5 bases and J shed 6 bases, with 13 bases lying between them. The CDR3 consists of 13 residues. The CDR3 DNA is TGTGCCAGCAGTGGCCACGGGGGGCCTGAAGCTTTCTTT. Protein sequence: CASSGHGGPEAFF.

This clonotype came up many times. This chain connects TRBV11-2 to TRBJ1-2; D is uncertain. This CDR3 region has 13 residues. V was pared by 3 bases and J by 8 bases, with 13 bases between. Germline-derived CDR1 and CDR2 are SGHAT and FQNNGV. CDR3 sequence reads: CASSFDIVGGYTF. In DNA form, the CDR3 reads TGTGCCAGCAGCTTCGACATCGTCGGGGGCTACACCTTC.

The CDR3 DNA reads TGTGCCAGCAGTTACGCGGGTAGCACAGATACGCAGTATTTT. Amino acids: CASSYAGSTDTQYF. V is TRBV6-6 and J is TRBJ2-3; D is perhaps TRBD2 (5 bases). V was pared by 2 bases and J by 0 bases, with 6 bases between. The CDR3 is 14 residues long. Looked up from germline, CDR1 is MNHNY and CDR2 is SVGAGI (reference sequence).

Notes on this clonotype: This may arise from a read error, as a much more abundant clone is one base away. The chain recombines TRBV5-1 with TRBJ2-3; D is unclear. Trimming shortened V by 0 bases and J by 4 bases, and 15 bases separated the two germline ends. The CDR3 sequence is 16 residues long. Per germline, CDR1 SGHRS and CDR2 YFSETQ. CDR3 in amino acids: CASSLGWAESADTQYF. CDR3 nucleotide sequence: TGCGCCAGCAGCTTGGGATGGGCGGAGAGCGCAGATACGCAGTATTTT.

This sequence joins TRBV30 and TRBJ2-6; possible D gene TRBD1, 6 bases. V was shortened by 3 bases and J by 2 bases, with 8 bases between the two germline ends. Germline CDR1 reads GTSNPN; CDR2 reads SVGIG (reference sequence). The CDR3 extends over 14 amino acids. The CDR3 region is CAWRRTAGANVLTF. The CDR3 DNA reads TGTGCCTGGAGGAGGACAGCTGGGGCCAACGTCCTGACTTTC.

V usage is TRBV7-3 and J usage is TRBJ2-1; TRBD2 agrees at 7 bases. V was pared by 5 bases and J by 4 bases, with 17 bases of the junction left unmatched. There are 18 residues in the CDR3. CDR1 and CDR2 (germline): SGHTA, FQGTGA. The CDR3 loop reads CASSLMGGGGGVYNEQFF. The DNA of the CDR3 is TGTGCCAGCAGCCTAATGGGGGGGGGGGGGGGAGTATACAATGAGCAGTTCTTC. Full variable domain (missing parts from reference TRBV7-3 and TRBJ2-1): GAGVSQTPSNKVTEKGKYVELRCDPISGHTALYWYRQSLGQGPEFLIYFQGTGAADDSGLPNDRFFAVRPEGSVSTLKIQRTERGDSAVYLCASSLMGGGGGVYNEQFFGPGTRLTVL.

The genes are TRBV27 and TRBJ2-6, with D tentatively TRBD1 or TRBD2 (5 bases each). Trimming shortened V by 8 bases and J by 2 bases, and 13 bases separated the two germline ends. CDR1 and CDR2 from the germline V gene are MNHEY and SMNVEV (reference sequence). The CDR3 totals 15 residues. The CDR3 DNA sequence: TGTGCCAGCTGTTCAGGGAGACCTGGGGCCAACGTCCTGACTTTC. This codes for CASCSGRPGANVLTF.

The CDR3 DNA follows: TGTGCCAGCAACCCCCTAGCGGGAACCTACAATGAGCAGTTCTTC. Translation gives CASNPLAGTYNEQFF. This sequence joins TRBV7-9 and TRBJ2-1; TRBD2 matches at 9 bases. The germline V gene has CDR1 SEHNR and CDR2 FQNEAQ (reference sequence). Trimming took 7 bases from V and 2 from J; bases not matched to a gene: 6. The CDR3 runs to 15 residues.

V is TRBV27 and J is TRBJ2-3, with D tentatively TRBD2 (5 bases). CDR3 length equals 12 residues. The V gene's germline CDR1 is MNHEY and CDR2 SMNVEV (reference sequence). Trimming left V 6 bases short and J 9 bases short, with 13 bases between. Here the CDR3 DNA reads TGTGCCAGCAGATCCCTAGGCGGGACGCAGTATTTT. Residues: CASRSLGGTQYF.

V and J are TRBV10-3 and TRBJ1-1, with D tentatively TRBD1 (5 bases). This CDR3 region has 14 residues. CDR1 and CDR2 from the germline V gene are ENHRY and SYGVKD. V was trimmed by 3 bases and J by 1 base, leaving 9 bases between them. CDR3 nucleotide sequence: TGTGCCATCAGTGATGGGGGAGAGAACACTGAAGCTTTCTTT. This encodes CAISDGGENTEAFF.

This chain uses TRBV20-1 with TRBJ2-7; 9 positions match TRBD2. CDR3 length: 13 residues. Looked up from germline, CDR1 is DFQATT and CDR2 is SNEGSKA (reference sequence). For the CDR3, the DNA is TGCAGGGCTCAGATAGCGGGAGCCTACGAGCAGTACTTC. Amino acids: CRAQIAGAYEQYF.

The chain's CDR3 is CASSSAGTSGSRSYEQYF. The CDR3 nucleotides are TGTGCCAGCAGTTCCGCGGGGACTAGCGGGAGCCGGTCCTACGAGCAGTACTTC. The chain links TRBV28 to TRBJ2-7; TRBD2 matches at 14 bases. The germline gives CDR1 MDHEN, CDR2 SYDVKM. The CDR3 extends over 18 amino acids. The V gene end was trimmed by 4 bases and the J gene end by 1 base; junction bases not matched to a gene: 9.

Only a few counts were recorded for this clonotype. V is TRBV6-1 and J is TRBJ1-4; D is possibly TRBD1 (6 bases). CDR1 and CDR2 from the germline V gene are MNHNS and SASEGT. There are 12 residues in the CDR3. V was shortened by 9 bases and J by 7 bases, with 12 bases between the two germline ends. In DNA form, the CDR3 reads TGTGCCAGTACGACAGGCGGTGAAAAACTGTTTTTT. Encoded protein: CASTTGGEKLFF.